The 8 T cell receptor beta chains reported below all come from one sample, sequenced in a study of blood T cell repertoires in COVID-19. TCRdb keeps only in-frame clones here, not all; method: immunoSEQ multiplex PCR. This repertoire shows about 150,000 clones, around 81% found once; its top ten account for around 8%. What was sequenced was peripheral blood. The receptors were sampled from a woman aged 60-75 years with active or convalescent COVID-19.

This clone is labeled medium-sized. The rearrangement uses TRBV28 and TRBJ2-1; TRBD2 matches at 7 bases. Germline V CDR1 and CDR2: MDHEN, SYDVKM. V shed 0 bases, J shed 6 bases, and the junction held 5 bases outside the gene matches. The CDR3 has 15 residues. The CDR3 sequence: CASSLWSSGSNEQFF. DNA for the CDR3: TGTGCCAGCAGTTTATGGTCTAGCGGATCCAATGAGCAGTTCTTC.

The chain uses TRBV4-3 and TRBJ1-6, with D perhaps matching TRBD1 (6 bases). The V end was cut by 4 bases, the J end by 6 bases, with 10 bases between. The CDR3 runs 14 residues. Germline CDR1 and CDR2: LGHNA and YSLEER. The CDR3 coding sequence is TGCGCCAGCAGCCCTCGGACAGCTAATTCACCCCTCCACTTT. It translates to CASSPRTANSPLHF.

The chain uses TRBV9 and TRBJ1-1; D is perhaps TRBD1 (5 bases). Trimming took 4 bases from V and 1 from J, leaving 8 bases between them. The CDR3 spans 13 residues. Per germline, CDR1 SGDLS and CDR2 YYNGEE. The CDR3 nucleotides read TGTGCCAGCAGCAAAACAGGGAACACTGAAGCTTTCTTT. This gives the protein CASSKTGNTEAFF.

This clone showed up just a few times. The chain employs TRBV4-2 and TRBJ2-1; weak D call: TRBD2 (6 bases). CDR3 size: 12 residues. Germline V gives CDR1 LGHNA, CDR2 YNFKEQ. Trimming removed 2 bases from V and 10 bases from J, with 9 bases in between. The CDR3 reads CASSQIAAEQFF. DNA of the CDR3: TGTGCCAGCAGCCAAATAGCGGCCGAGCAGTTCTTC.

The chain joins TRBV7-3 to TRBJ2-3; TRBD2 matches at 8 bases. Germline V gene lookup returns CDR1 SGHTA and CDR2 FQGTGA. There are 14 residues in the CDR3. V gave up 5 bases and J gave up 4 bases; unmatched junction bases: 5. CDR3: CASSLAGPSDTQYF. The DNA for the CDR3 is TGTGCCAGCAGCCTAGCGGGCCCCTCAGATACGCAGTATTTT.

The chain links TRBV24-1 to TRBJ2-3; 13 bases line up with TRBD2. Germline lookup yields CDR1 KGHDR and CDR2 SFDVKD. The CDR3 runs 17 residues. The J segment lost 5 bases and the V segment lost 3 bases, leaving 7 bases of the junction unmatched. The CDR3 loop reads CATSDLTSGGGQDTQYF. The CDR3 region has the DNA TGTGCCACCAGTGATCTCACTAGCGGGGGGGGTCAAGATACGCAGTATTTT.

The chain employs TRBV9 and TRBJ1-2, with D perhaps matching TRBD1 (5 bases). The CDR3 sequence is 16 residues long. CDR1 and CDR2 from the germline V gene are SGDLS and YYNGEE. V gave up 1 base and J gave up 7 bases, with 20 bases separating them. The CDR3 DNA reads TGTGCCAGCAGCGTAATCGGTGGCCGGGGGGTCCTTGGCTACACCTTC. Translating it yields CASSVIGGRGVLGYTF.

CDR3 residues: CAAQGFVGNVLTF. In DNA, the CDR3 is TGCGCTGCGCAGGGTTTTGTGGGCAACGTCCTGACTTTC. The chain recombines TRBV4-1 with TRBJ2-6; the D gene is possibly TRBD1 (5 bases). The CDR3 consists of 13 residues. The germline gives CDR1 MGHRA, CDR2 YSYEKL.